A selection of T cell receptor beta chains follows, all from one sample in a study of identifying expanded T cells in peripheral blood. Sequencing used immunoSEQ multiplex PCR; TCRdb keeps in-frame clones, though not all of them. The table lists 100,000 to 110,000 clones, over 70% of them singletons. The sample consisted of blood. These receptor sequences come from a person aged 18-70 years in good health. Each CDR3 is given with its conserved first and last residue. D genes are given only for firm matches. Rows give clone size only sometimes, using once, few, many, or a class for an expanded clone.

J: TRBJ2-3; D: -; size: -; V: TRBV4-1; CDR3: CASSQAGAGFVTDTQYF; DNA: TGCGCCAGCAGCCAAGCCGGAGCAGGGTTTGTCACAGATACGCAGTATTTT
J: TRBJ1-5; D: TRBD1; size: -; V: TRBV2; CDR3: CASSGGQGKYQPQHF; DNA: TGTGCCAGCAGTGGAGGACAGGGAAAGTATCAGCCCCAGCATTTT
J: TRBJ1-3; D: -; size: -; V: TRBV2; CDR3: CASSEAGESSGNTIYF; DNA: TGTGCCAGCAGTGAAGCCGGGGAAAGCTCTGGAAACACCATATATTTT
J: TRBJ1-2; D: TRBD1; size: few; V: TRBV5-8; CDR3: CASSLVGTVYGYTF; DNA: TGTGCCAGCAGCTTGGTTGGGACAGTCTATGGCTACACCTTC
J: TRBJ2-7; D: -; size: -; V: TRBV14; CDR3: CASGEFSYEQYF; DNA: TGTGCCAGCGGGGAGTTCTCCTACGAGCAGTACTTC
J: TRBJ1-2; D: -; size: -; V: TRBV6-5; CDR3: CASSPLGSNYGYTF; DNA: TGTGCCAGCAGTCCTCTCGGGAGCAACTATGGCTACACCTTC
J: TRBJ2-7; D: -; size: -; V: TRBV15; CDR3: CATSRGGGQGYEQYF; DNA: TGTGCCACCAGCAGAGGGGGCGGGCAGGGCTACGAGCAGTACTTC
J: TRBJ2-1; D: TRBD2; size: -; V: TRBV11-2; CDR3: CASSPLGGESGMINEQFF; DNA: TGTGCCAGCAGCCCCCTCGGGGGGGAGAGCGGCATGATCAATGAGCAGTTCTTC
J: TRBJ1-2; D: -; size: -; V: TRBV19; CDR3: CASSIADTRGYTF; DNA: TGTGCCAGTAGTATAGCGGACACTCGCGGCTACACCTTC
J: TRBJ1-3; D: TRBD1; size: once; V: TRBV27; CDR3: CASSITGGGNTIYF; DNA: TGTGCCAGCAGCATAACAGGGGGAGGAAACACCATATATTTT
J: TRBJ2-2; D: -; size: -; V: TRBV9; CDR3: CASSVTAPSTTGELFF; DNA: TGTGCCAGCAGCGTCACGGCGCCTTCAACCACCGGGGAGCTGTTTTTT
J: TRBJ1-6; D: TRBD1; size: -; V: TRBV5-1; CDR3: CASSLPGQGSSYNSPLHF; DNA: TGCGCCAGCAGCTTGCCGGGACAGGGGAGCTCCTATAATTCACCCCTCCACTTT
J: TRBJ1-3; D: -; size: -; V: TRBV10-3; CDR3: CAISEGTGSGNTIYF; DNA: TGTGCCATCAGTGAGGGGACGGGCTCTGGAAACACCATATATTTT
J: TRBJ1-2; D: -; size: -; V: TRBV4-2; CDR3: CASSQEGRDSLYGYTF; DNA: TGTGCCAGCAGCCAAGAGGGGAGAGATTCTCTATATGGCTACACCTTC
J: TRBJ2-3; D: -; size: -; V: TRBV18; CDR3: CASSTGGITDTQYF; DNA: TGTGCCAGCTCGACGGGCGGGATAACAGATACGCAGTATTTT
J: TRBJ1-6; D: -; size: -; V: TRBV7-2; CDR3: CASSPRVGSSYNSPLHF; DNA: TGTGCCAGCAGTCCCCGGGTTGGGAGCTCCTATAATTCACCCCTCCACTTT
J: TRBJ2-7; D: -; size: -; V: TRBV5-6; CDR3: CASSSRDKGLVEQYF; DNA: TGTGCCAGCAGCTCCCGGGACAAGGGGCTGGTGGAGCAGTACTTC
J: TRBJ1-5; D: -; size: -; V: TRBV18; CDR3: CASSPRPAVGSNQPQHF; DNA: TGTGCCAGCTCACCACGGCCGGCCGTTGGTAGCAATCAGCCCCAGCATTTT
J: TRBJ1-1; D: TRBD1; size: -; V: TRBV6-1; CDR3: CASGQVGNTEAFF; DNA: TGTGCCAGCGGACAGGTGGGGAACACTGAAGCTTTCTTT
J: TRBJ2-5; D: -; size: -; V: TRBV4-1; CDR3: CASSQRVQQETQYF; DNA: TGCGCCAGCAGCCAAAGGGTACAGCAAGAGACCCAGTACTTC
J: TRBJ2-1; D: -; size: -; V: TRBV10-3; CDR3: CAISENGNEQFF; DNA: TGTGCCATCAGTGAGAACGGCAATGAGCAGTTCTTC
J: TRBJ2-6; D: -; size: once; V: TRBV18; CDR3: CASSLQGTGANVLTF; DNA: TGTGCCAGCTCCCTCCAGGGTACAGGGGCCAACGTCCTGACTTTC